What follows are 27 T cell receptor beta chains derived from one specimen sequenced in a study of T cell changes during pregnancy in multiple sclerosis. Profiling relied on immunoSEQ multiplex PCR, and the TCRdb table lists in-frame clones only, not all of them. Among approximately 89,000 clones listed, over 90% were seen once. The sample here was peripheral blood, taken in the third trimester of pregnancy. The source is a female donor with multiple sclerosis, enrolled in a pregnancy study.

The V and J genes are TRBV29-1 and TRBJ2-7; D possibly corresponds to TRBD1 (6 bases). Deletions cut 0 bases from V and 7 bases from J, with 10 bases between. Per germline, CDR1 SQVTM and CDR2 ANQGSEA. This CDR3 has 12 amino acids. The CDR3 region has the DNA TGCAGCGTTGAAGATCCCAGGGGAGAGCAGTACTTC. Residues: CSVEDPRGEQYF.

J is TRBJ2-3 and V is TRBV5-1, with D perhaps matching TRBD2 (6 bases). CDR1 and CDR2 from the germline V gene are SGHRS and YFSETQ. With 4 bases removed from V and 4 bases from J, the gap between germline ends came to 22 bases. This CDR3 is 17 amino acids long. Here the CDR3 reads CASSLGVGGWSADTQYF. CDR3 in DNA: TGCGCCAGCAGCCTGGGAGTCGGGGGATGGAGTGCAGATACGCAGTATTTT.

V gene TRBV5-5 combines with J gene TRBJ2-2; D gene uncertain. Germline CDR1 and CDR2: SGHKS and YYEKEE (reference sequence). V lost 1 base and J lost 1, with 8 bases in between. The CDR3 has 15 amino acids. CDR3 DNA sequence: TGTGCCAGCAGCTTGCGGGTGCGGAACACCGGGGAGCTGTTTTTT. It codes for CASSLRVRNTGELFF.

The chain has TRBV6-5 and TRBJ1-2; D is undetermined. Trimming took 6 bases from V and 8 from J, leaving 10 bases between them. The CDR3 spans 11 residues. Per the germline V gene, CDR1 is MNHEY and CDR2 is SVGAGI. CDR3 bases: TGTGCCAGCAGGAGGGAGGAGGGCTACACCTTC. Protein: CASRREEGYTF.

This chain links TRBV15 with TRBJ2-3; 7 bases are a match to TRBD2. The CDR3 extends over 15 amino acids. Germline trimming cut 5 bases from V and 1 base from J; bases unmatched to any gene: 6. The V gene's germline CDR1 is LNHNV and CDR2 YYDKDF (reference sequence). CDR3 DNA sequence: TGTGCCACCAGCGGACTAGGCGGTGGCACAGATACGCAGTATTTT. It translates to CATSGLGGGTDTQYF.

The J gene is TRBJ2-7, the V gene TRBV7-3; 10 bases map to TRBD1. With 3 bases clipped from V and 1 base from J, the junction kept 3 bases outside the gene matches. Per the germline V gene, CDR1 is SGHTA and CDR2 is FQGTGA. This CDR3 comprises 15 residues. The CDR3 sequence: CASSFDRGRSYEQYF. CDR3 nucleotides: TGTGCCAGCAGCTTCGACAGGGGGCGTTCCTACGAGCAGTACTTC.

CDR3 coding DNA: TGTGCCAGCAGCACTCGGACAGGGTTAACTGAAGCTTTCTTT. Residues: CASSTRTGLTEAFF. The chain joins TRBV13 to TRBJ1-1; TRBD1 matches at 8 bases. Per germline, CDR1 PRHDT and CDR2 FYEKMQ (reference sequence). The V gene end was trimmed by 5 bases and the J gene end by 5 bases; junction bases not matched to a gene: 7. CDR3 length: 14 residues.

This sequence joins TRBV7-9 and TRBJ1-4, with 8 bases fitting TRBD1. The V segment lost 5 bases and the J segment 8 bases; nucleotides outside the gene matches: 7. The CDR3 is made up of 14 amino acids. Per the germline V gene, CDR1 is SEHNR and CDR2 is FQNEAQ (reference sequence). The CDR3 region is CASSPGTGFEKLFF. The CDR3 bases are TGTGCCAGCAGCCCAGGGACAGGATTCGAAAAACTGTTTTTT.

CDR3 sequence (DNA): TGTGCCAGCTCACCGTGGACAGGGGGCAATGGCTACACCTTC. This translates into CASSPWTGGNGYTF. This chain connects TRBV18 to TRBJ1-2; 11 bases line up with TRBD1. The CDR3 is 14 residues long. Trimming at V came to 3 bases and at J to 6 bases, leaving 3 bases not matched to a gene. CDR1 and CDR2 from the germline V gene are KGHSH and LQKENI.

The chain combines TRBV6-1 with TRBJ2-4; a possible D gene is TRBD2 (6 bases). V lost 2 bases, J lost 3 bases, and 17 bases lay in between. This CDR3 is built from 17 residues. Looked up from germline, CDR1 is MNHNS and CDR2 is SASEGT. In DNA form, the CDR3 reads TGTGCCAGCAGTGAAAGATATAGCGGTCAACTCAAAAACATTCAGTACTTC. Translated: CASSERYSGQLKNIQYF.

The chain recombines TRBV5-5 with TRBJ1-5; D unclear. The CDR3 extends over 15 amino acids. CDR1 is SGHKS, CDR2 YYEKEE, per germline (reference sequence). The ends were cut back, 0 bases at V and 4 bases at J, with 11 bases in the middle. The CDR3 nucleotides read TGTGCCAGCAGCTTGGCCTTGACGGGGAATCAGCCCCAGCATTTT. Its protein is CASSLALTGNQPQHF.

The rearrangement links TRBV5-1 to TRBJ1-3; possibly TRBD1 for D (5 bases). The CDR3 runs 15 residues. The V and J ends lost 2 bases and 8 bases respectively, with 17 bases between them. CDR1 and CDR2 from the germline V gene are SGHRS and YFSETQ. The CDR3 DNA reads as TGCGCCAGCAGCTTAAAAGGGTCGGGGGGACACACCATATATTTT. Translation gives CASSLKGSGGHTIYF.

This CDR3 is CASSGGVAKNIQYF. CDR3 coding DNA: TGTGCCAGCAGTGGGGGGGTAGCCAAAAACATTCAGTACTTC. The chain is built from TRBV6-1 and TRBJ2-4, with TRBD2 as a possible D gene (6 bases). Trimming left V 4 bases short and J 0 bases short, with 7 bases between. Germline CDR1 reads MNHNS; CDR2 reads SASEGT. The CDR3 is 14 amino acids.

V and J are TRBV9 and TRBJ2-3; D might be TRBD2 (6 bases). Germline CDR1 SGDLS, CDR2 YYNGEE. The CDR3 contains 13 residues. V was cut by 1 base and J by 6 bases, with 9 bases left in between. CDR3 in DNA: TGTGCCAGCAGCGTACTGCGGGATGATACGCAGTATTTT. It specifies CASSVLRDDTQYF.

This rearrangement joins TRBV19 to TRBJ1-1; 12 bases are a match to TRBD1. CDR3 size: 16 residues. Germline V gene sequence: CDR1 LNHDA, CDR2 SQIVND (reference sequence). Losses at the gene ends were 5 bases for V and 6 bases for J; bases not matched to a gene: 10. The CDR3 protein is CASSLWPGQGASEAFF. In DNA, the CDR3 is TGTGCCAGTAGTCTCTGGCCGGGACAGGGGGCCTCTGAAGCTTTCTTT.

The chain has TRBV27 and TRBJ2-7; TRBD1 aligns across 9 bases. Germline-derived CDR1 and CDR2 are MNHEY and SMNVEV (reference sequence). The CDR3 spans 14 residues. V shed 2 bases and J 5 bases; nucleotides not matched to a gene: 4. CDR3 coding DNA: TGTGCCAGCAGTTTACAAGGACAGGGGAACGAGCAGTACTTC. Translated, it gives CASSLQGQGNEQYF.

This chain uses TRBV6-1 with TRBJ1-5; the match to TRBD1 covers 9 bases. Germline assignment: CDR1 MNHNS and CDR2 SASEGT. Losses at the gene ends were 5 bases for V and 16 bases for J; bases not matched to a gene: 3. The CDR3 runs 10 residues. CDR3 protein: CASSRTGVHF. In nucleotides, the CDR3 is TGTGCCAGCAGTCGGACAGGGGTTCATTTT.

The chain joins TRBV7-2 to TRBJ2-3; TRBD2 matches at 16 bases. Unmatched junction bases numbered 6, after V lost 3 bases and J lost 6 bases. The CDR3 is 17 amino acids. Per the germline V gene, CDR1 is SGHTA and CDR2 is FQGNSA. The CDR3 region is CASSFRGLAGGPDTQYF. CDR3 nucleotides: TGTGCCAGCAGCTTCCGGGGACTAGCGGGAGGGCCGGATACGCAGTATTTT. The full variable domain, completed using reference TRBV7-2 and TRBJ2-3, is GAGVSQSPSNKVTEKGKDVELRCDPISGHTALYWYRQSLGQGLEFLIYFQGNSAPDKSGLPSDRFSAERTGGSVSTLTIQRTQQEDSAVYLCASSFRGLAGGPDTQYFGPGTRLTVL.

The CDR3 sequence: CASSVKDTQYF. CDR3 DNA: TGTGCCAGCAGTGTCAAAGATACGCAGTATTTT. This sequence joins TRBV2 and TRBJ2-3, with D hard to call. This CDR3 spans 11 amino acids. From germline, CDR1 is SNHLY and CDR2 FYNNEI. V shed 4 bases and J shed 5 bases, with 4 bases lying between them.

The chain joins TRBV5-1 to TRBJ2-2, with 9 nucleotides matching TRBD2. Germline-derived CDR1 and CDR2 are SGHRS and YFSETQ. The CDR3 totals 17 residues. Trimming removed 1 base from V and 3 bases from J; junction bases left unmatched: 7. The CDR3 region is CASSLRGRGVDTGELFF. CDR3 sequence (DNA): TGCGCCAGCAGCTTGCGCGGGAGGGGCGTTGACACCGGGGAGCTGTTTTTT.

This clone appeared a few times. The CDR3 nucleotides are TGTGCCGTAGGGCAGGGGGCCTCTGAAGCTTTCTTT. It codes for CAVGQGASEAFF. The V gene is TRBV19, the J gene TRBJ1-1, with TRBD1 identical over 8 bases. The CDR3 has 12 amino acids. V shed 11 bases and J 6 bases; nucleotides not matched to a gene: 8. Germline V gives CDR1 LNHDA, CDR2 SQIVND (reference sequence).

Written as DNA, the CDR3 is TGTGCCAGCAGCATGACTCGGGGGGACACTGAAGCTTTCTTT. As protein: CASSMTRGDTEAFF. V gene TRBV6-1 combines with J gene TRBJ1-1, with TRBD1 as a possible D gene (5 bases). This CDR3 contains 14 residues. Looked up from germline, CDR1 is MNHNS and CDR2 is SASEGT. Trimming removed 6 bases from V and 3 bases from J, with 14 bases in between.

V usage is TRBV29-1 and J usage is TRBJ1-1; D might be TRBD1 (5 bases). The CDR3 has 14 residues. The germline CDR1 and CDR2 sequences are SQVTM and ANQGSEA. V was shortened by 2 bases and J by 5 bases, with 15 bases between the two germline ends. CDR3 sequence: CSVESVRGRTEAFF. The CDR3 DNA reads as TGCAGCGTTGAAAGTGTTAGGGGAAGAACTGAAGCTTTCTTT.

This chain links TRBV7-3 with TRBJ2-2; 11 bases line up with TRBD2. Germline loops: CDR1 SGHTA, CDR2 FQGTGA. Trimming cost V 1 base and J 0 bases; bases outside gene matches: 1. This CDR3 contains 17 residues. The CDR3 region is CASSLMGLAANTGELFF. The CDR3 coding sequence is TGTGCCAGCAGCTTAATGGGACTAGCGGCGAACACCGGGGAGCTGTTTTTT. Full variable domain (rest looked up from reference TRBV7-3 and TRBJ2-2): GAGVSQTPSNKVTEKGKYVELRCDPISGHTALYWYRQSLGQGPEFLIYFQGTGAADDSGLPNDRFFAVRPEGSVSTLKIQRTERGDSAVYLCASSLMGLAANTGELFFGEGSRLTVL.

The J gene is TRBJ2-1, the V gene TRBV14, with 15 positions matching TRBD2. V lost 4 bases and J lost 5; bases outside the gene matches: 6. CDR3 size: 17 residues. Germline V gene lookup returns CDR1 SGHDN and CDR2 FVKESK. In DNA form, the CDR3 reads TGTGCCAGCAGCCCTTGGACTAGCGGGAGGGCCCACAATGAGCAGTTCTTC. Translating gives CASSPWTSGRAHNEQFF. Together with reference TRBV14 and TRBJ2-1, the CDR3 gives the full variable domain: EAGVTQFPSHSVIEKGQTVTLRCDPISGHDNLYWYRRVMGKEIKFLLHFVKESKQDESGMPNNRFLAERTGGTYSTLKVQPAELEDSGVYFCASSPWTSGRAHNEQFFGPGTRLTVL.

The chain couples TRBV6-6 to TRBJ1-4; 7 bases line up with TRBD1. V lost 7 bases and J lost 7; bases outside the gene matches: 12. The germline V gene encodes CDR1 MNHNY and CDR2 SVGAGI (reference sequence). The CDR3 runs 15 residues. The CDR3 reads CASTKPTGAGEKLFF. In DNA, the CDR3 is TGTGCCAGCACCAAGCCAACAGGGGCCGGTGAAAAACTGTTTTTT.

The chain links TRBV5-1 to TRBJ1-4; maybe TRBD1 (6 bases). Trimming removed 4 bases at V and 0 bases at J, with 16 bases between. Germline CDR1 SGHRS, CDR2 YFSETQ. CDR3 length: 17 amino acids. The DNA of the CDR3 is TGCGCCAGCAGCAGGACAGTAGCTTATGCAACTAATGAAAAACTGTTTTTT. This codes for CASSRTVAYATNEKLFF.